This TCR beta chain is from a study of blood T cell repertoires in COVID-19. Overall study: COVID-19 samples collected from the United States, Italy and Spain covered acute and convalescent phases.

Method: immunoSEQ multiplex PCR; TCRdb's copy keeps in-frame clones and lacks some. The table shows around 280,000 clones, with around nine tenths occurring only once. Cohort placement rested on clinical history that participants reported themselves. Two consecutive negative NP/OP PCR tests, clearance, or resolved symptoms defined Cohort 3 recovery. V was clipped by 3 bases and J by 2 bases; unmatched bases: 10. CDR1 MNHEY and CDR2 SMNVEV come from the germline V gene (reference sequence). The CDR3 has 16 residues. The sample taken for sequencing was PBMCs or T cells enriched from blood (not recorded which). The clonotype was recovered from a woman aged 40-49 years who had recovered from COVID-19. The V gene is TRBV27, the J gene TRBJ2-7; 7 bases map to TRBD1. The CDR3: CASSFGWTGRTYEQYF. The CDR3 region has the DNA TGTGCCAGCAGTTTTGGGTGGACAGGCCGGACCTACGAGCAGTACTTC.